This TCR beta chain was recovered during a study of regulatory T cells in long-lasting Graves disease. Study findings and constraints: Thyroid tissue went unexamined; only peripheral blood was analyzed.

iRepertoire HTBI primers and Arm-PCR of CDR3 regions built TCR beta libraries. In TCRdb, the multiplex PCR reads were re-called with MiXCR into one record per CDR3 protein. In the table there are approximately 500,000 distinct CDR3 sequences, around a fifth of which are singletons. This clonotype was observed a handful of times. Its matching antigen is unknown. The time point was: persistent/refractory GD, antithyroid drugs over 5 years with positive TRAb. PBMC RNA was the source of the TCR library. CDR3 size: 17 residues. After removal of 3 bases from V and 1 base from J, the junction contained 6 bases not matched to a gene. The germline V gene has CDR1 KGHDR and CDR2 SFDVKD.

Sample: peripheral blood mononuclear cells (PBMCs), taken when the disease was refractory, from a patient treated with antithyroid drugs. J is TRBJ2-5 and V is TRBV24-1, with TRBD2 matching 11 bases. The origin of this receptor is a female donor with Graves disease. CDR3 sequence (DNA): TGTGCCACCAGTGATGCCCTTAGCGGGAGGGCCCAAGAGACCCAGTACTTC. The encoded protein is CATSDALSGRAQETQYF.